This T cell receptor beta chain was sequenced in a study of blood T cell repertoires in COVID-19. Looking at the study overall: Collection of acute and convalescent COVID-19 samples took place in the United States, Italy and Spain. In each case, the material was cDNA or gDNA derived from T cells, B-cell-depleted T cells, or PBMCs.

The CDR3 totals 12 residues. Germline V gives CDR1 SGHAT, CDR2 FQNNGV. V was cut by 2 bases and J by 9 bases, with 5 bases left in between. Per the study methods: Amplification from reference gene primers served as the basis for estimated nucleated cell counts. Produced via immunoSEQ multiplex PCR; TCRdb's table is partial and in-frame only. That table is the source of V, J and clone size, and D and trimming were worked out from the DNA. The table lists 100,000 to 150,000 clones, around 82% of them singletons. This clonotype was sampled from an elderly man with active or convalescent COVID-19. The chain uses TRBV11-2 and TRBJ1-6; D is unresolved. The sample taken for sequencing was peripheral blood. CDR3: CASSLFSSPLHF. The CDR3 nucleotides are TGTGCCAGCAGCTTATTTAGTTCACCCCTCCACTTT.